The rows below give T cell receptor beta chains drawn from one sample of a study of blood T cell repertoires in COVID-19. Sequenced by immunoSEQ multiplex PCR; TCRdb stores in-frame clones only, minus some. The sample carries fewer than 60,000 clones, 84% recorded once. The sequencing sample was made of peripheral blood. These receptors all come from a human donor in a cohort sampled during active COVID-19. CDR3s include the opening cysteine and the closing phenylalanine or tryptophan. The order of the fields is clone size, V gene, J gene, D gene, CDR3 protein, CDR3 DNA. A D gene is named only where the DNA matches it firmly. Where a row states a size, it is once, few, many or the class of an expanded clone; other rows omit it.

once	TRBV5-4	TRBJ2-7	TRBD2	CASSTMTSGSHEQYF	TGTGCCAGCAGCACTATGACTAGCGGGAGCCACGAGCAGTACTTC
-	TRBV2	TRBJ2-3	-	CASSPGVSTDTQYF	TGTGCCAGCAGTCCCGGGGTCAGCACAGATACGCAGTATTTT
once	TRBV28	TRBJ2-2	-	CASRTSTGELFF	TGTGCCAGCAGGACAAGCACCGGGGAGCTGTTTTTT
-	TRBV28	TRBJ2-7	TRBD2	CASSLGTSGRYEQYF	TGTGCCAGCAGTTTGGGGACTAGCGGACGATACGAGCAGTACTTC
-	TRBV7-6	TRBJ2-7	TRBD2	CASSLDLGGSSYEQYF	TGTGCCAGCAGCTTAGATTTAGGCGGGAGTTCCTACGAGCAGTACTTC
-	TRBV12-3/TRBV12-4	TRBJ1-2	-	CASSPGQSYGYTF	TGTGCCAGCAGTCCGGGACAATCCTATGGCTACACCTTC
-	TRBV19	TRBJ2-1	TRBD2	CASNPGGASYNEQFF	TGTGCCAGTAATCCGGGGGGAGCCTCCTACAATGAGCAGTTCTTC
-	TRBV5-8	TRBJ2-7	-	CASSSPYEQYF	TGTGCCAGCAGCTCCCCTTACGAGCAGTACTTC
-	TRBV19	TRBJ2-7	TRBD1	CASSPRQGIHEQYF	TGTGCCAGTAGTCCCCGACAGGGGATCCACGAGCAGTACTTC
once	TRBV7-9	TRBJ1-2	-	CASSLQNPTFSYGYTF	TGTGCCAGCAGCCTCCAAAACCCGACATTTTCTTATGGCTACACCTTC
-	TRBV5-1	TRBJ1-1	-	CASSLVRAVGNTEAFF	TGCGCCAGCAGCTTGGTCAGGGCTGTCGGGAACACTGAAGCTTTCTTT
-	TRBV18	TRBJ2-1	TRBD2	CASSQLAGGNEQFF	TGTGCCAGCTCACAACTAGCGGGAGGAAATGAGCAGTTCTTC
few	TRBV2	TRBJ1-5	-	CASSVGGVGQPQHF	TGTGCCAGCAGTGTGGGGGGGGTGGGTCAGCCCCAGCATTTT
-	TRBV11-2	TRBJ2-1	TRBD2	CASRDKVAGGDNEQFF	TGTGCCAGCAGAGATAAAGTAGCGGGAGGGGACAATGAGCAGTTCTTC
-	TRBV30	TRBJ2-1	-	CARTDYNEQFF	TGTGCTCGGACAGACTACAATGAGCAGTTCTTC